The 31 T cell receptor beta chains below were found in one sample sequenced in a study of cytomegalovirus exposure and HLA in healthy donors. Primers included in the PCR were 60 Vbeta and 13 Jbeta primers. Sequenced by immunoSEQ multiplex PCR; TCRdb stores in-frame clones only, minus some. The sample has 100,000 to 150,000 clones. Sequencing used PBMCs. The receptors derive from a man aged 25 to 45 in good health and CMV-seronegative.

The CDR3 DNA is TGTGCCATCAGCGAGACAGGGGCTGGGGCCAACGTCCTGACTTTC. Translation: CAISETGAGANVLTF. This rearrangement joins TRBV10-3 to TRBJ2-6, with 8 bases identical to TRBD1. Germline CDR1 is ENHRY and CDR2 is SYGVKD. J was trimmed by 2 bases and V by 6 bases; bases with no gene match: 3. This CDR3 region has 15 residues.

This chain uses TRBV5-1 with TRBJ2-3, with TRBD1 identical over 8 bases. The CDR3 runs to 14 residues. Trimming took 4 bases from V and 3 from J; bases not matched to a gene: 4. Germline V lookup: CDR1 SGHRS, CDR2 YFSETQ. CDR3 protein: CASSKDRVTDTQYF. Written as DNA, the CDR3 is TGCGCCAGCAGCAAGGACAGGGTGACAGATACGCAGTATTTT.

The V call is TRBV9, the J call TRBJ2-3, with TRBD2 identical over 9 bases. The germline V gene encodes CDR1 SGDLS and CDR2 YYNGEE. V lost 1 base and J lost 5; bases outside the gene matches: 5. The CDR3 is made up of 15 amino acids. The CDR3 reads CASSVSSSGIDTQYF. CDR3 DNA sequence: TGTGCCAGCAGCGTATCGTCTAGCGGGATAGATACGCAGTATTTT.

The chain carries TRBV28 and TRBJ1-5; perhaps TRBD1 as D (5 bases). Germline V gene sequence: CDR1 MDHEN, CDR2 SYDVKM. The CDR3 has 16 amino acids. V lost 0 bases and J 2 bases, leaving 11 bases between the germline ends. Here the CDR3 reads CASSLWGRGGNQPQHF. CDR3 DNA: TGTGCCAGCAGTTTATGGGGGCGAGGTGGCAATCAGCCCCAGCATTTT. Complete variable domain (other parts from reference TRBV28 and TRBJ1-5): DVKVTQSSRYLVKRTGEKVFLECVQDMDHENMFWYRQDPGLGLRLIYFSYDVKMKEKGDIPEGYSVSREKKERFSLILESASTNQTSMYLCASSLWGRGGNQPQHFGDGTRLSIL.

This chain uses TRBV5-4 with TRBJ2-7; 7 nucleotides agree with TRBD2. CDR1 is SGHNT and CDR2 is YYREEE in the germline V gene (reference sequence). The V gene end was trimmed by 1 base and the J gene end by 6 bases; junction bases not matched to a gene: 10. The CDR3 loop spans 15 amino acids. The CDR3 DNA follows: TGTGCCAGCAGCTTGAACGTGGGAGGGCAGTTCGAGCAGTACTTC. Residues: CASSLNVGGQFEQYF.

This rearrangement joins TRBV30 to TRBJ1-1, with D perhaps matching TRBD1 (5 bases). Germline V gene sequence: CDR1 GTSNPN, CDR2 SVGIG (reference sequence). CDR3 length equals 14 residues. Trimming removed 6 bases from V and 0 bases from J, with 14 bases in between. CDR3: CACTPTGLNTEAFF. The CDR3 region has the DNA TGTGCCTGCACTCCTACAGGCCTGAACACTGAAGCTTTCTTT.

V is TRBV27 and J is TRBJ2-3, with 7 bases matching TRBD1. V lost 1 base and J lost 2; bases outside the gene matches: 6. Germline assignment: CDR1 MNHEY and CDR2 SMNVEV (reference sequence). The CDR3 is 16 amino acids. The CDR3 reads CASSLWQGDDTDTQYF. The CDR3 coding sequence is TGTGCCAGCAGTTTATGGCAGGGGGACGACACAGATACGCAGTATTTT.

V and J are TRBV28 and TRBJ2-7; no reliable D call. Trimming pared 1 base from V and 4 bases from J, leaving 8 bases between. This CDR3 is built from 13 residues. In germline, CDR1 is MDHEN, CDR2 SYDVKM. The CDR3 nucleotides read TGTGCCAGCAGTTTATTCCCAGGTTACGAGCAGTACTTC. This codes for CASSLFPGYEQYF.

The chain employs TRBV4-1 and TRBJ1-5, with 9 positions matching TRBD1. This CDR3 region has 16 residues. The germline V gene has CDR1 MGHRA and CDR2 YSYEKL. J lost 0 bases, V lost 3 bases, and 3 bases had no gene match. DNA for the CDR3: TGCGCCAGCAGCCAGGGACAGGGAAATAGCAATCAGCCCCAGCATTTT. This translates into CASSQGQGNSNQPQHF.

The CDR3 DNA is TGCGCCAGCAGCGCTGGACAGGATGGCACTAATGAAAAACTGTTTTTT. Residues: CASSAGQDGTNEKLFF. The chain has TRBV5-1 and TRBJ1-4; the match to TRBD1 covers 7 bases. V gave up 4 bases and J gave up 2 bases; unmatched junction bases: 8. This CDR3 contains 16 residues. Germline V gives CDR1 SGHRS, CDR2 YFSETQ.

The V call is TRBV5-1, the J call TRBJ2-3; 7 positions match TRBD2. This CDR3 is 18 amino acids long. V dropped 2 bases and J dropped 0; count of bases not matched to a gene: 12. The germline CDR1 and CDR2 sequences are SGHRS and YFSETQ. The CDR3 DNA follows: TGCGCCAGCAGCTTCGGGCTAGCGGACCTCCTTAGCACAGATACGCAGTATTTT. It is translated as CASSFGLADLLSTDTQYF.

The chain carries TRBV30 and TRBJ1-3, with TRBD1 identical over 7 bases. This CDR3 spans 15 amino acids. V was clipped by 0 bases and J by 3 bases; unmatched bases: 5. Looked up from germline, CDR1 is GTSNPN and CDR2 is SVGIG (reference sequence). The CDR3 here is CAWSVPDRVGNTIYF. CDR3 nucleotides: TGTGCCTGGAGTGTCCCCGACAGGGTTGGAAACACCATATATTTT.

The chain joins TRBV28 to TRBJ2-3; TRBD1 matches at 8 bases. V trimming: 7 bases; J trimming: 6 bases; junction bases outside the gene matches: 12. The germline V gene encodes CDR1 MDHEN and CDR2 SYDVKM. The CDR3 loop spans 15 amino acids. CDR3 in DNA: TGTGCCAGCAACTCCGTCAGGACAGGGAGGGATACGCAGTATTTT. Translation: CASNSVRTGRDTQYF.

The chain has TRBV6-4 and TRBJ2-2; TRBD2 agrees at 7 bases. Germline V gene sequence: CDR1 MRHNA, CDR2 SNTAGT. There are 15 residues in the CDR3. V was clipped by 4 bases and J by 0 bases; unmatched bases: 2. In DNA, the CDR3 is TGTGCCAGCAGTGCTAGCGGAACGAACACCGGGGAGCTGTTTTTT. Amino acids: CASSASGTNTGELFF.

V and J are TRBV11-1 and TRBJ2-1; D might be TRBD2 (6 bases). V was clipped by 6 bases and J by 6 bases, with 18 bases between them. This CDR3 region has 15 residues. The germline gives CDR1 SGHAT, CDR2 FQDESV (reference sequence). The CDR3 loop reads CASSRYNPGSNEQFF. The CDR3 DNA reads as TGTGCCAGCAGTCGATATAATCCCGGGAGCAATGAGCAGTTCTTC.

This chain connects TRBV5-1 to TRBJ2-5; D is perhaps TRBD2 (7 bases). The tail of the sequence fits TRBJ2-7 better, so the J call may be wrong. Germline CDR1 and CDR2: SGHRS and YFSETQ. CDR3 length: 15 residues. The chain's CDR3 is CASSWGGASSYEQYF. In DNA, the CDR3 is TGCGCCAGCAGCTGGGGGGGGGCAAGCTCCTACGAGCAGTACTTC.

The V gene is TRBV29-1, the J gene TRBJ2-7; TRBD1 matches 7 bases. The CDR3 runs 16 residues. Trimming cost V 6 bases and J 3 bases; bases outside gene matches: 17. From germline, CDR1 is SQVTM and CDR2 ANQGSEA. The DNA for the CDR3 is TGCAGCGTGGTGTCCGGGACAGCCGCGAGGGGCTACGAGCAGTACTTC. Its protein product is CSVVSGTAARGYEQYF.

J is TRBJ2-3 and V is TRBV19; 9 nucleotides match TRBD1. V shed 4 bases and J 4 bases; nucleotides not matched to a gene: 6. The germline V gene encodes CDR1 LNHDA and CDR2 SQIVND (reference sequence). The CDR3 has 15 amino acids. This CDR3 is CASSTPGQGPDTQYF. The CDR3 region has the DNA TGTGCCAGTAGTACCCCGGGACAGGGCCCAGATACGCAGTATTTT.

V is TRBV27 and J is TRBJ2-1; TRBD2 agrees at 11 bases. Losses at the gene ends were 7 bases for V and 4 bases for J; bases not matched to a gene: 3. CDR1 is MNHEY, CDR2 SMNVEV, per germline (reference sequence). The CDR3 is 14 amino acids. CDR3 residues: CASTIAGGYNEQFF. The CDR3 bases are TGTGCCAGCACCATAGCGGGAGGGTACAATGAGCAGTTCTTC.

The chain carries TRBV19 and TRBJ2-7; D gene uncertain. Trimming removed 5 bases from V and 2 bases from J, with 7 bases in between. There are 12 residues in the CDR3. In germline, CDR1 is LNHDA, CDR2 SQIVND (reference sequence). This CDR3 reads CASSSLTYEQYF. In DNA, the CDR3 is TGTGCCAGTAGTTCGCTAACCTACGAGCAGTACTTC.

The gene calls are TRBV7-8 and TRBJ2-5; D is unresolved. CDR1 and CDR2 from the germline V gene are SGHVS and FQNEAQ. The CDR3 runs to 13 residues. The ends were cut back, 2 bases at V and 3 bases at J, with 7 bases in the middle. CDR3 DNA sequence: TGTGCCAGCAGCTTAAAAGAGGAAGAGACCCAGTACTTC. This codes for CASSLKEEETQYF.

The chain carries TRBV2 and TRBJ2-2; D unclear. CDR3 length equals 13 residues. CDR1 is SNHLY and CDR2 is FYNNEI in the germline V gene. Trimming left V 4 bases short and J 1 base short, with 4 bases between. The CDR3: CASSAGNTGELFF. In DNA form, the CDR3 reads TGTGCCAGCAGTGCAGGGAACACCGGGGAGCTGTTTTTT.

This rearrangement joins TRBV19 to TRBJ1-2; D is ambiguous. Per the germline V gene, CDR1 is LNHDA and CDR2 is SQIVND (reference sequence). V lost 1 base and J 2 bases, leaving 8 bases between the germline ends. The CDR3 loop spans 14 amino acids. The CDR3 coding sequence is TGTGCCAGTAGTATAGGGCACGGGAACTATGGCTACACCTTC. As protein: CASSIGHGNYGYTF.

The chain carries TRBV7-9 and TRBJ2-3, with 12 positions matching TRBD2. This CDR3 is built from 17 residues. The V gene end was trimmed by 7 bases and the J gene end by 3 bases; junction bases not matched to a gene: 11. Looked up from germline, CDR1 is SEHNR and CDR2 is FQNEAQ (reference sequence). The CDR3 loop is CASNTETSGRLTDTQYF. The CDR3 DNA sequence: TGTGCCAGCAACACAGAAACTAGCGGGAGGTTAACAGATACGCAGTATTTT.

The chain links TRBV5-6 to TRBJ2-1; maybe TRBD2 (5 bases). CDR3 length: 13 residues. Germline assignment: CDR1 SGHDT and CDR2 YYEEEE. With 1 base removed from V and 5 bases from J, the gap between germline ends came to 7 bases. The CDR3 sequence: CASSLPGDNEQFF. The CDR3 DNA follows: TGTGCCAGCAGCTTGCCCGGGGACAATGAGCAGTTCTTC.

V and J are TRBV7-2 and TRBJ2-7; TRBD2 is a possible D gene (6 bases). Per the germline V gene, CDR1 is SGHTA and CDR2 is FQGNSA. The CDR3 contains 15 residues. Between the trimmed V and J ends, which lost 5 bases and 3 bases, there was a span of 17 bases. The CDR3 loop reads CASSPQGGSGYEQYF. The DNA of the CDR3 is TGTGCCAGCAGCCCCCAAGGTGGTAGCGGCTACGAGCAGTACTTC.

The chain combines TRBV7-9 with TRBJ1-1; a weak D match, TRBD1 (5 bases). This CDR3 comprises 16 residues. Trimming left V 1 base short and J 6 bases short, with 18 bases between. Looked up from germline, CDR1 is SEHNR and CDR2 is FQNEAQ (reference sequence). Here the CDR3 DNA reads TGTGCCAGCAGCTTAGGGGACTCCCTCGTGTCCGCTGAAGCTTTCTTT. It codes for CASSLGDSLVSAEAFF. The variable domain in full, completed from reference TRBV7-9 and TRBJ1-1, reads DTGVSQNPRHKITKRGQNVTFRCDPISEHNRLYWYRQTLGQGPEFLTYFQNEAQLEKSRLLSDRFSAERPKGSFSTLEIQRTEQGDSAMYLCASSLGDSLVSAEAFFGQGTRLTVV.

The V gene is TRBV30, the J gene TRBJ2-5; 9 bases match TRBD1. The end of the DNA aligns better with TRBJ2-7, so the J call may be wrong. The CDR3 is made up of 13 amino acids. Germline V gene lookup returns CDR1 GTSNPN and CDR2 SVGIG (reference sequence). Here the CDR3 DNA reads TGTGCCTGGAGTGCGGACAGGGGTTACGAGCAGTACTTC. Amino acids: CAWSADRGYEQYF.

The CDR3 sequence is CSVVIRDNDSYNEQFF. CDR3 in DNA: TGCAGCGTAGTCATCCGGGACAACGACTCCTACAATGAGCAGTTCTTC. V is TRBV29-1 and J is TRBJ2-1; maybe TRBD1 (6 bases). V was shortened by 6 bases and J by 0 bases, with 18 bases between the two germline ends. The V gene's germline CDR1 is SQVTM and CDR2 ANQGSEA. This CDR3 region has 16 residues.

The chain employs TRBV2 and TRBJ1-1, with a possible D match to TRBD1 (5 bases). Trimming shortened V by 6 bases and J by 4 bases, and 9 bases separated the two germline ends. Germline V lookup: CDR1 SNHLY, CDR2 FYNNEI. The CDR3 consists of 12 residues. The CDR3 sequence is CASRKDSTEAFF. The CDR3 coding sequence is TGTGCCAGCAGAAAAGACAGCACTGAAGCTTTCTTT. Together with reference TRBV2 and TRBJ1-1, the CDR3 gives the full variable domain: EPEVTQTPSHQVTQMGQEVILRCVPISNHLYFYWYRQILGQKVEFLVSFYNNEISEKSEIFDDQFSVERPDGSNFTLKIRSTKLEDSAMYFCASRKDSTEAFFGQGTRLTVV.

The J gene is TRBJ1-1, the V gene TRBV11-2; no definite D call. Per the germline V gene, CDR1 is SGHAT and CDR2 is FQNNGV. The V end was cut by 5 bases, the J end by 3 bases, with 13 bases between. This CDR3 has 14 amino acids. In DNA, the CDR3 is TGTGCCAGCAGCGTAGGTATAGCAGACACTGAAGCTTTCTTT. Translating gives CASSVGIADTEAFF.